The rows below give T cell receptor beta chains drawn from one sample of a study of blood T cell repertoires in COVID-19. Using immunoSEQ multiplex PCR, the repertoire was profiled, and TCRdb retains in-frame clones only, with some absent. The sample carries about 130,000 clones, approximately 80% recorded once. Material: peripheral blood. The receptors stem from a woman between 55 and 75 years old with acute or convalescent COVID-19. CDR3s include the opening cysteine and the closing phenylalanine or tryptophan. The order of the fields is CDR3 DNA, CDR3 protein, clone size, D gene, V gene, J gene. D genes are given only for firm matches. Part of the rows lack a size; the others show once, few, many or a class for expanded clones.

cdr3_nt: TGTGCCAGCAGCTTAGTTCGGGAGAGAAACATTCAGTACTTC
cdr3_aa: CASSLVRERNIQYF
clone_size: -
d_call: -
v_call: TRBV13
j_call: TRBJ2-4

cdr3_nt: TGTGCCAGCAGCAAGCATTGTAAGGGACACATTCTTGATGAGCAGTTCTTC
cdr3_aa: CASSKHCKGHILDEQFF
clone_size: -
d_call: -
v_call: TRBV21-1
j_call: TRBJ2-1

cdr3_nt: TGTGCCAGCAGCGCGGTGGGAGCGGGTGAGCAGTTCTTC
cdr3_aa: CASSAVGAGEQFF
clone_size: once
d_call: -
v_call: TRBV9
j_call: TRBJ2-1

cdr3_nt: TGTGCCAGCAGTGGCGGCGGCGGGGAGCTGTTTTTT
cdr3_aa: CASSGGGGELFF
clone_size: -
d_call: -
v_call: TRBV25-1
j_call: TRBJ2-2

cdr3_nt: TGTGCCAGCTCACGGGGGACAGAAAACATTCAGTACTTC
cdr3_aa: CASSRGTENIQYF
clone_size: -
d_call: TRBD1
v_call: TRBV18
j_call: TRBJ2-4

cdr3_nt: TGTGCCAGCAGCTTCTTAGGGGGCACCTACGAGCAGTACTTC
cdr3_aa: CASSFLGGTYEQYF
clone_size: -
d_call: TRBD1
v_call: TRBV6-5
j_call: TRBJ2-7

cdr3_nt: TGTGCCATCAGCCGGGACAGGGACTACTACACCTTC
cdr3_aa: CAISRDRDYYTF
clone_size: -
d_call: TRBD1
v_call: TRBV10-3
j_call: TRBJ1-2

cdr3_nt: TGTGCCAGCAGTTTAGGCCCGCCAGTAAACCGGAACACTGAAGCTTTCTTT
cdr3_aa: CASSLGPPVNRNTEAFF
clone_size: -
d_call: -
v_call: TRBV28
j_call: TRBJ1-1

cdr3_nt: TGTGCCAGCAGCGAACAGGGGAACACTGAAGCTTTCTTT
cdr3_aa: CASSEQGNTEAFF
clone_size: -
d_call: -
v_call: TRBV9
j_call: TRBJ1-1

cdr3_nt: TGTGCCAGCAGTTCGGAGAAACGCTATGGCTACACCTTC
cdr3_aa: CASSSEKRYGYTF
clone_size: once
d_call: -
v_call: TRBV27
j_call: TRBJ1-2

cdr3_nt: TGTGCCAGCTCACCCCAGGGGGTGGATTCACCCCTCCACTTT
cdr3_aa: CASSPQGVDSPLHF
clone_size: -
d_call: TRBD1
v_call: TRBV18
j_call: TRBJ1-6

cdr3_nt: TGCGCCAGCAGCCCGGTGGAGGCTGGAAACACCATATATTTT
cdr3_aa: CASSPVEAGNTIYF
clone_size: once
d_call: -
v_call: TRBV5-1
j_call: TRBJ1-3

cdr3_nt: TGTGCCAGCAGCCCCTCGGGGTCACCCCTCCACTTT
cdr3_aa: CASSPSGSPLHF
clone_size: -
d_call: -
v_call: TRBV27
j_call: TRBJ1-6

cdr3_nt: TGTGCCAGCAGCCAGGAAAACAGGGGACATGGCTACACCTTC
cdr3_aa: CASSQENRGHGYTF
clone_size: -
d_call: TRBD1
v_call: TRBV7-2
j_call: TRBJ1-2

cdr3_nt: TGTGCCACCACAATTGGCGAGACCCAGTACTTC
cdr3_aa: CATTIGETQYF
clone_size: -
d_call: -
v_call: TRBV19
j_call: TRBJ2-5

cdr3_nt: TGTGCCAGCAGCTACGGACTGACACTACAAGAGACCCAGTACTTC
cdr3_aa: CASSYGLTLQETQYF
clone_size: -
d_call: -
v_call: TRBV7-2
j_call: TRBJ2-5

cdr3_nt: TGCGCCAGCGCACCTGACGGGGACTACACAGATACGCAGTATTTT
cdr3_aa: CASAPDGDYTDTQYF
clone_size: -
d_call: TRBD2
v_call: TRBV5-1
j_call: TRBJ2-3

cdr3_nt: TGTGCCAGCAGCTCCTGGACAGGTCCTAACTATGGCTACACCTTC
cdr3_aa: CASSSWTGPNYGYTF
clone_size: few
d_call: TRBD1
v_call: TRBV7-6
j_call: TRBJ1-2

cdr3_nt: TGTGCCAGTATCGGGGGGGGTGAAGCTTTCTTT
cdr3_aa: CASIGGGEAFF
clone_size: -
d_call: -
v_call: TRBV19
j_call: TRBJ1-1

cdr3_nt: TGTGCCAGCAGCTTAGCGGGACAGAATTATGGCTACACCTTC
cdr3_aa: CASSLAGQNYGYTF
clone_size: few
d_call: TRBD1
v_call: TRBV7-9
j_call: TRBJ1-2

cdr3_nt: TGTGCCAGCAGCCAGTGGACAGGAGGAGCTTTCTTT
cdr3_aa: CASSQWTGGAFF
clone_size: -
d_call: TRBD1
v_call: TRBV3-1/TRBV3-2
j_call: TRBJ1-1

cdr3_nt: TGTGCCAGCAGCGCAACCAGGGCTATCGATGGCTACACCTTC
cdr3_aa: CASSATRAIDGYTF
clone_size: -
d_call: -
v_call: TRBV7-9
j_call: TRBJ1-2

cdr3_nt: TGTGCCAGCAGTCTAAAGACAGGGGAGAGCGGCTACACCTTC
cdr3_aa: CASSLKTGESGYTF
clone_size: -
d_call: TRBD1
v_call: TRBV2
j_call: TRBJ1-2